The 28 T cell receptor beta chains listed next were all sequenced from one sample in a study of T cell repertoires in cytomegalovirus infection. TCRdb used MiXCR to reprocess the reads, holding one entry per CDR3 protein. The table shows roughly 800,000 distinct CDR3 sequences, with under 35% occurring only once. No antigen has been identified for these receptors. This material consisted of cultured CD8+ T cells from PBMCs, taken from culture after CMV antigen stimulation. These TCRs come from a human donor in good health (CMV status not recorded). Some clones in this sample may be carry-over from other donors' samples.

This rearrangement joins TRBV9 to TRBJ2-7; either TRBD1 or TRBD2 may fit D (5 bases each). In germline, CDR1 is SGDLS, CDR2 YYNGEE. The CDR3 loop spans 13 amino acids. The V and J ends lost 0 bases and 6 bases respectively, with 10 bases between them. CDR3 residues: CASSVGSGTEQYV. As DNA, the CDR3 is TGTGCCAGCAGCGTAGGCTCAGGGACCGAGCAGTACGTC.

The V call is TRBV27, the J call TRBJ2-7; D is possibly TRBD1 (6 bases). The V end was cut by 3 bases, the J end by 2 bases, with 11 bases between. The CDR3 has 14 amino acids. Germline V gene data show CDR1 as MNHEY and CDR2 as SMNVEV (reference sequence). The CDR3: CASSFLGHTYEQYF. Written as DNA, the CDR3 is TGTGCCAGCAGTTTTCTGGGACATACCTACGAGCAGTACTTC.

The CDR3 here is CASSPMTGGDQPQHF. In DNA, the CDR3 is TGTGCCAGCTCACCTATGACAGGGGGCGACCAGCCCCAGCATTTT. This sequence joins TRBV18 and TRBJ1-5; TRBD1 matches at 10 bases. The length of the CDR3 is 15 residues. V shed 3 bases, J shed 7 bases, and the junction held 6 bases outside the gene matches. Germline V gene data show CDR1 as KGHSH and CDR2 as LQKENI.

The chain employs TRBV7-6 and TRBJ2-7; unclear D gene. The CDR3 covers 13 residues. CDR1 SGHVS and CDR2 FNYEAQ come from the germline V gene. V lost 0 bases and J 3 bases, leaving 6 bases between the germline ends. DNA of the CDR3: TGTGCCAGCAGCTTAGCGTGCAACTACGAGCAGTACGTC. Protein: CASSLACNYEQYV.

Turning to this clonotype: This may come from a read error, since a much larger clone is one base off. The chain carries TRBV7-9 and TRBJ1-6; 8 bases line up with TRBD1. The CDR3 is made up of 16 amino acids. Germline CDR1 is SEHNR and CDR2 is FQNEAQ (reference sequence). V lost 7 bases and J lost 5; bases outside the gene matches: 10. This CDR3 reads CASMTRDRGDNSPLHF. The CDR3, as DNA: TGTGCCAGCATGACCCGAGACAGGGGAGATAATTCACCCCTCCACTTT.

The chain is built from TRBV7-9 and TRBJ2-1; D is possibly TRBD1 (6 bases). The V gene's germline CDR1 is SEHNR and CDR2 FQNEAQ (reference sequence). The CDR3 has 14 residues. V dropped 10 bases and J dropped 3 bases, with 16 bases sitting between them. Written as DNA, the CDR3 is TGTGCCACCTCAGGGGTACCGGGCTACAATGAGCAGTTCTTC. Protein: CATSGVPGYNEQFF. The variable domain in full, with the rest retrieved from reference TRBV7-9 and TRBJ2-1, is DTGVSQNPRHKITKRGQNVTFRCDPISEHNRLYWYRQTLGQGPEFLTYFQNEAQLEKSRLLSDRFSAERPKGSFSTLEIQRTEQGDSAMYLCATSGVPGYNEQFFGPGTRLTVL.

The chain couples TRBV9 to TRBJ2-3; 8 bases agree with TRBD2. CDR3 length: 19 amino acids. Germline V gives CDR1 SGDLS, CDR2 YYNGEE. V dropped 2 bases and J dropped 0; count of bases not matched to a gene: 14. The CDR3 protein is CASSVLIGGESHSTDTQYF. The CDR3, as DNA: TGTGCCAGCAGCGTCCTCATCGGGGGGGAATCGCATAGCACAGATACGCAGTATTTT.

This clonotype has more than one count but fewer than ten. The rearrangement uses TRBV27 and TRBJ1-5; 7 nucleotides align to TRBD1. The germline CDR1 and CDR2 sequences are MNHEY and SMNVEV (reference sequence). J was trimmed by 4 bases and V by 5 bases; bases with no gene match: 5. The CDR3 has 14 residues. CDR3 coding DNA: TGTGCCAGCAGTAGTGGGACAGAAAATCAGCCCCAGCATTTT. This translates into CASSSGTENQPQHF.

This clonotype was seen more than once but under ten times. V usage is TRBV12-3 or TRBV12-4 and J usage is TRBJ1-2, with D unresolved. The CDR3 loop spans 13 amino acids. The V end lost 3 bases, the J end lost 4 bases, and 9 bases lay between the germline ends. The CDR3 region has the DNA TGTGCCAGCAGTTTGAATCTATTCTATGGCTACACCTTC. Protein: CASSLNLFYGYTF.

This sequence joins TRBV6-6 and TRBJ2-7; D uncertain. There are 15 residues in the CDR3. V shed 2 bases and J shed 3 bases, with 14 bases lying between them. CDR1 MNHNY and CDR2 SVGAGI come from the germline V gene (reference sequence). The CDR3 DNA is TGTGCCAGCAGTTACCCGCCCCACACATTCTACGAGCAGTACGTC. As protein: CASSYPPHTFYEQYV.

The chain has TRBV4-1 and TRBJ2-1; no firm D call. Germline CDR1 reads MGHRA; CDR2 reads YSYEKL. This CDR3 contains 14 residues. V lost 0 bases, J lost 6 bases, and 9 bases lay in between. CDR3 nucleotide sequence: TGCGCCAGCAGCCAAGACGCCCTGTTCAATGAGCAGTTCTTC. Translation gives CASSQDALFNEQFF.

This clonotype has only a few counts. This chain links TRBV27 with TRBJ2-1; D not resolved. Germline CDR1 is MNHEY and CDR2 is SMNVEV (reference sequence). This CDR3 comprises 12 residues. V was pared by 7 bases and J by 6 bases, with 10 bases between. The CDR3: CASTSAFNEQFF. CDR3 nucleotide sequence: TGTGCCAGCACATCCGCATTCAATGAGCAGTTCTTC.

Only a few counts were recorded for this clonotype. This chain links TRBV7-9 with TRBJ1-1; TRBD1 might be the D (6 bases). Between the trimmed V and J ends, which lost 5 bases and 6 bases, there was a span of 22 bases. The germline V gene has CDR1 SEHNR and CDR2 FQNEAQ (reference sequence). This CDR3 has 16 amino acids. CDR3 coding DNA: TGTGCCAGCAGCCCGCGACAGGAAGATGTTCTCCCTGAAGCTTTCTTT. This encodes CASSPRQEDVLPEAFF.

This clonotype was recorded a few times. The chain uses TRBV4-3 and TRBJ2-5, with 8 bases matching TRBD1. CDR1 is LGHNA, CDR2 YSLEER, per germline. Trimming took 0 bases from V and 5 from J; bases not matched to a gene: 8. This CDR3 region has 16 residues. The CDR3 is CASSQDFSGGEETQYF. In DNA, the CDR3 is TGCGCCAGCAGCCAAGATTTTTCAGGGGGCGAGGAGACCCAGTACTTC.

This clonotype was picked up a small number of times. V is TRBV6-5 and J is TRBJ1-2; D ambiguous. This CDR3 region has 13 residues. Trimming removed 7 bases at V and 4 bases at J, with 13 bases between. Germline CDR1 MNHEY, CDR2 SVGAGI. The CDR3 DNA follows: TGTGCCAGCATTAAAGGGTACGGCTATGGCTACACCTTC. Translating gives CASIKGYGYGYTF.

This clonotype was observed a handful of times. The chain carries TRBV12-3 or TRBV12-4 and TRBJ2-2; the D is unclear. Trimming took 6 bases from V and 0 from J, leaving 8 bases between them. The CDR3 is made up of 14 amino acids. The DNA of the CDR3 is TGTGCCAGCAGCCCCCATGCGAACACCGGGGAGCTGTTTTTT. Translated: CASSPHANTGELFF.

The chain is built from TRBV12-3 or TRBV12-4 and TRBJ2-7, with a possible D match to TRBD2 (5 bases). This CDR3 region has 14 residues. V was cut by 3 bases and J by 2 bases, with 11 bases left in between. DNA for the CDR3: TGTGCCAGCAGTTTGGGCCCGACTACCTACGAGCAGTACTTC. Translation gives CASSLGPTTYEQYF.

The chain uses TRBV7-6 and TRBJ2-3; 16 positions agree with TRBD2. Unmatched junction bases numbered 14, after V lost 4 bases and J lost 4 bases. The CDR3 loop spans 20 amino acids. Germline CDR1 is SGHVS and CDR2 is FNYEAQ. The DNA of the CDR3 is TGTGCCAGCAGCTCCGAGCCCGGGACTAGCGGGGGGGCCCCCCCAGATACGCAGTATTTT. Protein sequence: CASSSEPGTSGGAPPDTQYF.

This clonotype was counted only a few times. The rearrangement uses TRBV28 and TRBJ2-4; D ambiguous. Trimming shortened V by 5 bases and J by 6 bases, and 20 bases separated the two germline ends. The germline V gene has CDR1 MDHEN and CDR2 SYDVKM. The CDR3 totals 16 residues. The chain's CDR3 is CASSGPPAGPTNIQYF. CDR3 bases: TGTGCCAGCAGTGGGCCTCCGGCCGGGCCGACAAACATTCAGTACTTC.

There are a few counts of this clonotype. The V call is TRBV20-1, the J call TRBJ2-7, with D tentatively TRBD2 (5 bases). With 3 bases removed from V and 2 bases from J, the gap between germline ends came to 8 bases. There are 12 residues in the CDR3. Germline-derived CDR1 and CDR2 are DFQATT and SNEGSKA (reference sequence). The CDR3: CSARDGTYEQYF. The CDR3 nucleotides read TGCAGTGCTAGGGACGGGACCTACGAGCAGTACTTC.

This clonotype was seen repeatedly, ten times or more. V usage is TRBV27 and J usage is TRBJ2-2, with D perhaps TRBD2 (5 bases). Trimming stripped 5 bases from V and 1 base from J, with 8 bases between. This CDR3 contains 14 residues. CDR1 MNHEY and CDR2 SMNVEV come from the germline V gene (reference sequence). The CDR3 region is CASSPGLNTGELFF. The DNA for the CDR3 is TGTGCCAGCAGTCCAGGACTGAACACCGGGGAGCTGTTTTTT.

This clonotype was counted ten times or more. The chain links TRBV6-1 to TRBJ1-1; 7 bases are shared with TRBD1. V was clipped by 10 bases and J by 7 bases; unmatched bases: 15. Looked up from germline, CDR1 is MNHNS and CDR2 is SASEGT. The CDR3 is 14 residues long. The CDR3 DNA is TGTGCCACCGGGGGAGGAAGGGGGCGCAATGAAGCTTTCTTT. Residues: CATGGGRGRNEAFF.

CDR3 residues: CASSLLEGPQHF. In nucleotides, the CDR3 is TGTGCCAGCAGCTTATTAGAAGGGCCCCAGCATTTT. The chain recombines TRBV7-8 with TRBJ1-5; D remains ambiguous. Trimming took 2 bases from V and 9 from J, leaving 8 bases between them. This CDR3 has 12 amino acids. Germline loops: CDR1 SGHVS, CDR2 FQNEAQ.

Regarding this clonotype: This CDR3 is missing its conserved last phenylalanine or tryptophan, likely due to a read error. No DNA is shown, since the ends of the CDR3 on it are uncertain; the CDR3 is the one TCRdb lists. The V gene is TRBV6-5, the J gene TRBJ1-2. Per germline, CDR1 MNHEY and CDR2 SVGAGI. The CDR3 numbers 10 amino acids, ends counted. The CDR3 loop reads CASSKPGQRL.

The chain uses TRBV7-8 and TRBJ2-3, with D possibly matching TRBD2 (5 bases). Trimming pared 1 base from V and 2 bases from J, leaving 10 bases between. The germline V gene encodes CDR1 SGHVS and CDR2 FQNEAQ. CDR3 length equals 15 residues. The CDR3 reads CASSLGLRVTDTQYF. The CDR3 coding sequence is TGTGCCAGCAGCTTAGGTCTGAGGGTCACAGATACGCAGTATTTT.

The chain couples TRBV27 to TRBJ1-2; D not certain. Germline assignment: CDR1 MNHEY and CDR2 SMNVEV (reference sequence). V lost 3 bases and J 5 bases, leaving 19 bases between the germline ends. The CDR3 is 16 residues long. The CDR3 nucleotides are TGTGCCAGCAGTTTCCGGGCGGTGGCTGTCCCTTATGGCTACACCTTC. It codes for CASSFRAVAVPYGYTF.

The CDR3 loop reads CASSLGFGNIYEQYF. CDR3 sequence (DNA): TGTGCCAGCAGCCTGGGCTTCGGAAACATATACGAGCAGTACTTC. This sequence joins TRBV5-6 and TRBJ2-7; D gene uncertain. V lost 4 bases to trimming and J lost 4 bases, with 18 bases between them. Germline CDR1 is SGHDT and CDR2 is YYEEEE. This CDR3 is 15 amino acids long.

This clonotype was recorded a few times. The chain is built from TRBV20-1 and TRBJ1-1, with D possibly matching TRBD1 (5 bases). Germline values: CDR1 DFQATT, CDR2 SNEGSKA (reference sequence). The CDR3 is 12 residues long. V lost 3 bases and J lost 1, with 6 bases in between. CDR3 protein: CSARGGNTEAFF. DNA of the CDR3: TGCAGTGCTAGGGGGGGGAACACTGAAGCTTTCTTT.